This T cell receptor (beta chain) came from a study of shared clonotypes between healthy human individuals. Study-level background: Used for every donor were three CD4 naive, three CD4 memory, two CD8 naive and one CD8 memory plate.

CDR1 and CDR2 (germline): SGHRS, YFSETQ. The trim removed 3 bases at V and 1 base at J, leaving 11 bases unmatched. The CDR3 covers 18 residues. CD8 cells regarded as naive lacked CD45RO, were positively chosen for CCR7, and omitted terminally differentiated effector memory CD45RA+ cells. None of the donors, who were healthy HIV-negative adults, had recently had acute infections or vaccinations. The deep-level immunoSEQ assay was used. Sequencing was performed with immunoSEQ multiplex PCR; in TCRdb, only in-frame clones are kept and a portion is missing. The data contain roughly 2 million clones, roughly 95% of them singletons.

This receptor was identified in a man aged 18 to 29 in good health. Sequencing was carried out using naive CD8+ T cells sorted from blood. This sequence joins TRBV5-1 and TRBJ2-5, with 11 bases lining up with TRBD1. The CDR3 DNA sequence: TGCGCCAGCAGCTCCGGACAGGGGGCGTTATTCGGCCAAGAGACCCAGTACTTC. This translates into CASSSGQGALFGQETQYF.